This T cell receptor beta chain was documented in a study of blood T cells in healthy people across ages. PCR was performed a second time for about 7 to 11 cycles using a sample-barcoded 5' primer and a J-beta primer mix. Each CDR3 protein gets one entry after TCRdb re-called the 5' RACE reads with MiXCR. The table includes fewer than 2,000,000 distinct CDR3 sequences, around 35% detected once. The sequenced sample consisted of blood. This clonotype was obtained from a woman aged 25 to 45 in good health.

The CDR3 bases are TGTGCCAGCAGCGTAGCCCCCGCCTCCTACAATGAGCAGTTCTTC. It yields the protein CASSVAPASYNEQFF. The chain is built from TRBV9 and TRBJ2-1, with D hard to call. The CDR3 contains 15 residues. Trimming shortened V by 0 bases and J by 0 bases, and 7 bases separated the two germline ends. Germline-derived CDR1 and CDR2 are SGDLS and YYNGEE.